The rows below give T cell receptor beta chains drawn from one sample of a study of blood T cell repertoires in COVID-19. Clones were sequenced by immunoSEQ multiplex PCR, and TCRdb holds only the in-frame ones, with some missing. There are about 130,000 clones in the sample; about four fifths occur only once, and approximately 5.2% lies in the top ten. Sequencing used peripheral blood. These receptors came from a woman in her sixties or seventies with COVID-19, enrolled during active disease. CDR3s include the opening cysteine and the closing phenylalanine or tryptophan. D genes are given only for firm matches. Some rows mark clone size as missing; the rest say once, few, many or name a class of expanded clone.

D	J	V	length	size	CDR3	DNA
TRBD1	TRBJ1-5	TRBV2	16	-	CASSEAGQGSNQPQHF	TGTGCCAGCAGTGAAGCGGGACAGGGGAGCAATCAGCCCCAGCATTTT
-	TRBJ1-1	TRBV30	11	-	CAGQLSTEAFF	TGTGCCGGACAGTTGAGCACTGAAGCTTTCTTT
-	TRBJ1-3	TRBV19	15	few	CASSRRWDSGNTIYF	TGTGCCAGTAGTCGGAGGTGGGACTCTGGAAACACCATATATTTT
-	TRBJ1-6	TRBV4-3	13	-	CASSLQGGSPLHF	TGCGCCAGCAGCCTCCAGGGCGGCTCACCCCTCCACTTT
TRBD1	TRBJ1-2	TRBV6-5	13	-	CASTRDSNYGYTF	TGTGCCAGCACCCGGGACAGTAACTATGGCTACACCTTC
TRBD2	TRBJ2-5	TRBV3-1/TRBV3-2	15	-	CASSPLLAGGETQYF	TGTGCCAGCAGCCCCCTACTAGCGGGGGGAGAGACCCAGTACTTC
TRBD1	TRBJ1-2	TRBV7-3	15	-	CASSLTGQPNYGYTF	TGTGCCAGCAGCTTAACGGGACAGCCTAACTATGGCTACACCTTC
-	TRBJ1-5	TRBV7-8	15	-	CASSRGGWGDQPQHF	TGTGCCAGCAGCCGTGGGGGGTGGGGGGATCAGCCCCAGCATTTT
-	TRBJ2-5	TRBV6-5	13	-	CASRRPGGETQYF	TGTGCCAGCAGACGCCCGGGTGGAGAGACCCAGTACTTC
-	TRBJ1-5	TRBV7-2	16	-	CASSLTRVSSNQPQHF	TGTGCCAGCAGCTTAACGAGGGTATCGAGCAATCAGCCCCAGCATTTT
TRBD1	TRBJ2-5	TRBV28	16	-	CASSLRTGAGGKTQYF	TGTGCCAGCAGCCTCCGGACAGGGGCCGGGGGTAAGACCCAGTACTTC
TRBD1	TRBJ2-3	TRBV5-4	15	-	CASSSAGQGADTQYF	TGTGCCAGCAGCTCAGCGGGACAGGGAGCAGATACGCAGTATTTT
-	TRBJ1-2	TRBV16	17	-	CASSQELTGSPNYGYTF	TGTGCCAGCAGCCAAGAACTCACAGGGAGCCCTAACTATGGCTACACCTTC
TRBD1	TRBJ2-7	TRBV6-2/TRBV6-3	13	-	CASSRGQDYEQYF	TGTGCCAGCAGTCGGGGACAGGACTACGAGCAGTACTTC
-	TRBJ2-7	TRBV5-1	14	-	CASSLYTPGDEQYF	TGCGCCAGCAGCTTGTACACCCCAGGGGACGAGCAGTACTTC
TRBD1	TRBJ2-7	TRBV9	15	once	CASSVDDRAKHEQYF	TGTGCCAGCAGCGTAGATGACAGGGCGAAGCACGAGCAGTACTTC
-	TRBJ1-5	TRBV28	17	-	CASSLARGVLSNQPQHF	TGTGCCAGCAGTTTGGCCCGGGGGGTATTAAGCAATCAGCCCCAGCATTTT
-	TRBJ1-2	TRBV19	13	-	CASSIVLEGGYTF	TGTGCCAGTAGTATCGTCCTCGAGGGAGGCTACACCTTC
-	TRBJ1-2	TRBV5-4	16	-	CASSRIREAASYGYTF	TGTGCCAGCAGCAGAATCCGGGAAGCCGCTTCCTATGGCTACACCTTC
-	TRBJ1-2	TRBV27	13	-	CASSFDSFNGYTF	TGTGCCAGCAGTTTTGACAGTTTTAACGGCTACACCTTC
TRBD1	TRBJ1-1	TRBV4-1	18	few	CASSQVPPGSRGATEAFF	TGCGCCAGCAGCCAAGTGCCCCCCGGGTCCAGGGGGGCCACTGAAGCTTTCTTT
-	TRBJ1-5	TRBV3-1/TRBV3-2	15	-	CASSQAGSRNQPQHF	TGTGCCAGCAGCCAGGCCGGGTCCCGCAATCAGCCCCAGCATTTT
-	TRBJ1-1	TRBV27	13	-	CASSLSRDTEAFF	TGTGCCAGCAGTTTATCGAGGGACACTGAAGCTTTCTTT
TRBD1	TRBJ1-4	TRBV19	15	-	CASRTTGQGIEKLFF	TGTGCCAGTAGGACTACAGGACAGGGGATTGAAAAACTGTTTTTT
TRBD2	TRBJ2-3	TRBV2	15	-	CASSDSGLGTDTQYF	TGTGCCAGCAGTGATAGCGGGTTAGGCACAGATACGCAGTATTTT
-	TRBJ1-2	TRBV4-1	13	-	CASSQEGWSGYTF	TGCGCCAGCAGCCAAGAGGGTTGGAGTGGCTACACCTTC
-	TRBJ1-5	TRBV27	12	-	CASSSHNQPQHF	TGTGCCAGCAGTTCCCACAATCAGCCCCAGCATTTT
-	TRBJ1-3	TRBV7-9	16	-	CASSLDRITGGNTIYF	TGTGCCAGCAGCTTAGATCGGATTACAGGCGGAAACACCATATATTTT
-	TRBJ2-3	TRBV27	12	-	CASSLRGDTQYF	TGTGCCAGCAGTTTACGGGGGGATACGCAGTATTTT
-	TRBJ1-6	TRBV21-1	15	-	CAGGTPGSYNSPLHF	TGTGCCGGGGGCACCCCGGGCTCCTATAATTCACCCCTCCACTTT
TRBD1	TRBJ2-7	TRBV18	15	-	CASSPRGTGFSEQYF	TGTGCCAGCTCACCACGAGGGACAGGATTTTCCGAGCAGTACTTC
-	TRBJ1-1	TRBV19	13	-	CATTARADTEAFF	TGTGCCACTACCGCCAGGGCGGACACTGAAGCTTTCTTT
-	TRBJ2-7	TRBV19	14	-	CASSPEGQSYEQYF	TGTGCCAGTAGCCCGGAGGGACAGTCCTACGAGCAGTACTTC
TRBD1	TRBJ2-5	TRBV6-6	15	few	CASRRGQGIGETQYF	TGTGCCAGCAGGCGCGGACAGGGGATAGGAGAGACCCAGTACTTC
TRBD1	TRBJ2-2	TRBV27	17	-	CASSPPPWTGKAGELFF	TGTGCCAGCAGTCCGCCTCCGTGGACAGGGAAGGCCGGGGAGCTGTTTTTT
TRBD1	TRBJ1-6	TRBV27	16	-	CASSLSGTGVGSPLHF	TGTGCCAGCAGTTTATCCGGGACAGGGGTTGGATCACCCCTCCACTTT
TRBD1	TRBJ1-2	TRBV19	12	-	CASGGQTYGYTF	TGTGCCAGTGGGGGACAGACCTATGGCTACACCTTC
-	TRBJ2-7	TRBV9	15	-	CASSVAGGLSYEQYF	TGTGCCAGCAGCGTAGCGGGGGGCCTCTCCTACGAGCAGTACTTC
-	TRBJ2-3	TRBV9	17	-	CASSVGRASQSTDTQYF	TGTGCCAGCAGCGTAGGTCGGGCTAGCCAGAGCACAGATACGCAGTATTTT
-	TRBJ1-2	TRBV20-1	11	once	CSAPGLYGYTF	TGCAGTGCTCCTGGACTCTATGGCTACACCTTC
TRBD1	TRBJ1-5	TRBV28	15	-	CASSRPDRANQPQHF	TGTGCCAGCAGCCGACCCGACAGGGCCAATCAGCCCCAGCATTTT
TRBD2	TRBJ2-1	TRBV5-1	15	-	CASSLGSGGVNEQFF	TGCGCCAGCAGCTTGGGTAGCGGGGGAGTCAATGAGCAGTTCTTC
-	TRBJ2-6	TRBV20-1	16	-	CSASGTFSSGANVLTF	TGCAGTGCTAGTGGGACTTTCAGCTCTGGGGCCAACGTCCTGACTTTC
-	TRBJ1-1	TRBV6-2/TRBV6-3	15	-	CASSYVGRWNTEAFF	TGTGCCAGCAGTTACGTAGGGAGGTGGAACACTGAAGCTTTCTTT
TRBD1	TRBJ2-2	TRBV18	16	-	CASSPQTGGWSGELFF	TGTGCCAGCTCACCACAGACAGGGGGCTGGTCCGGGGAGCTGTTTTTT
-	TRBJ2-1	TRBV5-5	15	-	CASSLGLLTYNEQFF	TGTGCCAGCAGCTTGGGGCTCCTGACCTACAATGAGCAGTTCTTC
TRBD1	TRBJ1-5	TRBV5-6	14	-	CASSNDRGGSPQHF	TGTGCCAGCAGCAATGACAGGGGTGGATCCCCCCAGCATTTT
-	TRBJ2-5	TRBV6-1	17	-	CASSETISGHGGETQYF	TGTGCCAGCAGTGAGACTATCTCGGGACACGGGGGGGAGACCCAGTACTTC
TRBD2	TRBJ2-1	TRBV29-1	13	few	CVAGTGGQGEQFF	TGCGTCGCGGGTACGGGGGGGCAGGGTGAGCAGTTCTTC
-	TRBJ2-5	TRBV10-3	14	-	CAISLNRDQETQYF	TGTGCCATCAGCCTAAACAGGGACCAAGAGACCCAGTACTTC
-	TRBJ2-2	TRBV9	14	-	CASSVSRATGELFF	TGTGCCAGCAGCGTTTCCAGGGCCACCGGGGAGCTGTTTTTT
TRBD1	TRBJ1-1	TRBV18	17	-	CASSPRYLGQGGTEAFF	TGTGCCAGCTCACCACGCTATTTGGGACAGGGAGGGACTGAAGCTTTCTTT
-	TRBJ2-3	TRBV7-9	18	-	CASRPRQGTFLFTDTQYF	TGTGCCAGCAGACCTAGGCAGGGCACGTTCCTATTCACAGATACGCAGTATTTT
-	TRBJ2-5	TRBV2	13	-	CASRGLSIETQYF	TGTGCCAGCAGGGGTCTTAGCATCGAGACCCAGTACTTC
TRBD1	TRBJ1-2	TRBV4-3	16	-	CASSQDRTGVGYGYTF	TGCGCCAGCAGCCAAGATAGGACAGGGGTTGGCTATGGCTACACCTTC